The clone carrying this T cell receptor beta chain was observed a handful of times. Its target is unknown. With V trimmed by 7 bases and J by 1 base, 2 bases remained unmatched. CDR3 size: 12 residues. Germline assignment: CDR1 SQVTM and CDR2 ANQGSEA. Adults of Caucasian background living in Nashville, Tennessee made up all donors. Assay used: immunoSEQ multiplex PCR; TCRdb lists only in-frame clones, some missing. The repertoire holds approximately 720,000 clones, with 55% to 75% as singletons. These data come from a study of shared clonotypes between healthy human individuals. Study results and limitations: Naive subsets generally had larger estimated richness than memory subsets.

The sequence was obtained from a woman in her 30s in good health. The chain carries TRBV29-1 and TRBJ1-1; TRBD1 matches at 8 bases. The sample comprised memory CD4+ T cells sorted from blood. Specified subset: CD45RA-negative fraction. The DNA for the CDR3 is TGCAGCGGGACAGGGACGAACACTGAAGCTTTCTTT. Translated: CSGTGTNTEAFF.